These 3 T cell receptor beta chains originate from one sample sequenced in a study of control samples from healthy donors and cancer patients. The repertoire was sequenced with immunoSEQ multiplex PCR; TCRdb's copy has only in-frame clones and lacks some. The sample lists 96,000 or so clones, approximately 93% occurring once. The sample comprised blood. All receptors come from a man in his late teens or twenties in good health.

The chain is built from TRBV2 and TRBJ1-5, with a weak D call TRBD1 (5 bases). This CDR3 spans 14 amino acids. V lost 4 bases to trimming and J lost 5 bases, with 12 bases between them. Germline V CDR1 and CDR2: SNHLY, FYNNEI. This CDR3 is CASSAQGGYQPQHF. The CDR3 DNA follows: TGTGCCAGCAGTGCCCAGGGTGGGTATCAGCCCCAGCATTTT.

The chain joins TRBV19 to TRBJ2-5; TRBD2 agrees at 9 bases. Germline V gives CDR1 LNHDA, CDR2 SQIVND (reference sequence). This CDR3 is 15 amino acids long. V shed 5 bases, J shed 1 base, and the junction held 5 bases outside the gene matches. CDR3 sequence (DNA): TGTGCCAGTAGTCGGACTAGCGTTTCCCAAGAGACCCAGTACTTC. Its protein product is CASSRTSVSQETQYF.

The rearrangement joins TRBV18 to TRBJ1-2, with D unresolved. Germline values: CDR1 KGHSH, CDR2 LQKENI. The CDR3 length is 14 residues. V was cut by 3 bases and J by 1 base, with 9 bases left in between. DNA for the CDR3: TGTGCCAGCTCACCCGGCGAGTTTAACTATGGCTACACCTTC. Translated, it gives CASSPGEFNYGYTF.